The TCR beta chain under discussion was sequenced for a study of regulatory T cells in long-lasting Graves disease (dated by TCRdb to the early 2020s). Turning to the overall study: To count as having persistent Graves' disease, a patient had to have received antithyroid drug treatment for over 5 years with TSH receptor autoantibodies remaining persistently positive. Peripheral blood TCR sequencing and RNA sequencing compared persistent Graves' disease patients with newly diagnosed Graves' disease patients. The study took place in China and was registered as a clinical trial. A total of around 35 samples underwent TCR sequencing, from roughly 13 patients with persistent Graves' disease and roughly 20 patients with newly diagnosed Graves' disease. Antithyroid drugs had been taken for around 9.8 years on average by persistent Graves' disease patients in the clinical cohort. Broad study findings and their caveats: The small sample size was acknowledged by the authors as a limitation that may reduce accuracy. Compared with newly diagnosed patients, patients with persistent Graves' disease had lower TCR Shannon entropy and fewer highly expanded clones, which suggests clonal expansion. A larger number of public clonotypes was shared among persistent patients (around 3,000) than among newly diagnosed patients (approximately 1,000). Because the primary lesion, thyroid tissue, could not be accessed, the study looked at peripheral blood alone. Only the TCR beta chain was sequenced and analyzed. TRBV28, TRBJ1-2 and TRBJ2-5 were preferentially used in persistent disease, while TRBV20-1 and TRBJ2-1 were favored in newly diagnosed disease.

Per the publication, the time point label means: persistent/refractory GD, antithyroid drugs over 5 years with positive TRAb. RNA was extracted from PBMCs in TRIzol for both TCR sequencing and RNA sequencing. The diagnosis of Graves' disease followed American Thyroid Association guidelines. Patients for the study were recruited at an endocrinology department in Xi'an, China. Each patient gave around 9 milliliters of peripheral blood, collected in an EDTA anticoagulant tube. PBMCs were isolated by Ficoll Paque Plus density gradient separation without further T cell sorting. An Agilent 2100 Bioanalyzer and agarose gel were used to assess RNA quality, and a NanoDrop 2000 was used to measure RNA concentration. Worth noting for this clonotype: Its antigen target is currently unknown. It has no much larger one-base neighbor in the sample; base qualities were not kept.

The library was prepared using multiplex PCR. Instrument used: Illumina HiSeq 4000. TCR beta libraries were built with iRepertoire HTBI primers and Arm-PCR amplification of CDR3 regions. Gel purification was performed on PCR products prior to sequencing. The study's processing was this. Gene usage analysis of CDR3 amino acid clonotypes relied on the roughly 60 TRBV and about 13 TRBJ segments identified across samples. COPE and FqMerger were used to merge the filtered high-quality paired reads into contigs. Contigs were aligned with BLAST to IMGT TRBV, TRBD and TRBJ reference genes, and CDR3 was defined per IMGT. Clonotypes above 0.1% frequency were classified as highly expanded clones. Shannon entropy served as the measure of repertoire diversity, while the Gini coefficient captured V-J evenness. A clonotype found in more than one individual was treated as public. TCRdb reprocessing: public reads trimmed at Q25 with fastp, clones called with MiXCR, in-frame beta chains kept. Each CDR3 protein gets just one entry, which takes the most common genes and DNA from the rows behind it. The V and J calls shown here were made by TCRdb, not taken from the authors' results. This sample is represented by hundreds of thousands of distinct CDR3 sequences; about 20% of them were singletons. The ten top clones hold roughly 29% of the sample.

CDR1 is given as SEHNR and CDR2 as FQNEAQ, both from the germline V gene (reference sequence). Deletion took 5 bases off V and 4 bases off J, with a span of 9 bases between the germline ends. From the cysteine up to the phenylalanine, the CDR3 has a length of 14 residues. The read is trimmed to its CDR3 DNA, 42 bases read in frame from base 1. Sequencing was performed on peripheral blood mononuclear cells (PBMCs), taken when the disease was refractory, from a patient treated with antithyroid drugs. The TCR comes from a female donor with Graves disease. This chain is built from TRBV7-9 and TRBJ2-6, with no D gene named confidently. The nucleotide sequence reads as follows: TGTGCCAGCAGCCCCCGAGAGGGGGCCAACGTCCTGACTTTC. Its protein reads: CASSPREGANVLTF.